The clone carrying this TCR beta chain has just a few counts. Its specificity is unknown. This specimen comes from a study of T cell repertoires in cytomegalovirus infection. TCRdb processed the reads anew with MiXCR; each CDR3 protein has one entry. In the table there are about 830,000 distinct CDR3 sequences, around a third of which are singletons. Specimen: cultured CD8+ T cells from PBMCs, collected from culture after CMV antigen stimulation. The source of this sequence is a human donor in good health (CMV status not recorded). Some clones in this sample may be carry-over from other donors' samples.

CDR3 region: CASSAEDYGYTF. The CDR3 coding sequence is TGTGCCAGCAGCGCCGAGGACTATGGCTACACCTTC. This chain uses TRBV9 with TRBJ1-2; D remains unclear. The CDR3 length is 12 residues. CDR1 SGDLS and CDR2 YYNGEE come from the germline V gene. With 3 bases removed from V and 3 bases from J, the gap between germline ends came to 6 bases.